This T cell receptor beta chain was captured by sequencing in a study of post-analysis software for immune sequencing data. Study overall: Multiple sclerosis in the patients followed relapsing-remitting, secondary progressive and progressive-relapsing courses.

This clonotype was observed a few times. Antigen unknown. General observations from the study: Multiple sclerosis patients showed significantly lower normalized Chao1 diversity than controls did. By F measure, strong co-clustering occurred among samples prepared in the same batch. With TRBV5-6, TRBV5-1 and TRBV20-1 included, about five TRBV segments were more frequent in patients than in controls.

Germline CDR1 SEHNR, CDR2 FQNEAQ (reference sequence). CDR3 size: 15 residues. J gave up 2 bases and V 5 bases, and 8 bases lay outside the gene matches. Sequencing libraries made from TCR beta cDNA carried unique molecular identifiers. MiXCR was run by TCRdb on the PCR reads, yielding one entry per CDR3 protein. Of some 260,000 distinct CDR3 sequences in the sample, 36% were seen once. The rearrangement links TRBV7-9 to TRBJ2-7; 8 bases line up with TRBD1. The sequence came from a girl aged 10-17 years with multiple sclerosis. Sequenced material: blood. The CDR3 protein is CASSPGQGVTYEQYF. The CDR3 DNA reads TGTGCCAGCAGCCCCGGACAGGGAGTTACCTACGAGCAGTACTTC.